This paragraph reports one T cell receptor (beta chain). Its target is not known. The junction differs from germline at one of its ends, possibly a read error. Listed TCR primers, together with previously described methods, were used for the bulk TCR libraries. MiXCR was run by TCRdb on the PCR reads, yielding one entry per CDR3 protein. The data hold about 100,000 distinct CDR3 sequences, with under 40% observed a single time. These data belong to a study of molecular identifiers for immune sequencing clone quantification. Study findings and constraints: Investigators reportedly could detect spiked Jurkat TCR RNA from one cell among some 940,000 naive cells.

Germline V gene lookup returns CDR1 LNHDA and CDR2 SQIVND (reference sequence). This CDR3 comprises 16 residues. The chain has TRBV19 and TRBJ2-5; the match to TRBD1 covers 8 bases. This clonotype originated in a human donor in good health. Some libraries in this study had Jurkat cell RNA spiked in. Sequencing was carried out using naive CD8+ T cells from blood, with Jurkat cell RNA spiked in. This sample's subset: FACS-sorted CD8+CD4-CCR7+CD45RA+ naive T cells. The CDR3 DNA reads TGTGCCAGTAGTGGCCTAAAGGGGACAGGCCAAGAGACCCGGTACTTC. Encoded protein: CASSGLKGTGQETRYF.